This entry lists 13 T cell receptor beta chains sequenced from one sample in a study of CD8 T cells in Susac syndrome. The authors reverse transcribed roughly 0.5 to 1 ug RNA with random hexamers. TCRdb independently ran MiXCR on the immunoSEQ multiplex PCR reads; one entry per CDR3 protein. The table has about 200,000 distinct CDR3 sequences, 92% seen once. Sequencing input: CD8+ T cells from PBMCs. The receptors derive from a human donor with multiple sclerosis.

In nucleotides, the CDR3 is TGTGCCTGGAGTGGAGCCGGGGCCGATGGAGGTACAGATACGCAGTATTTT. This codes for CAWSGAGADGGTDTQYF. The gene calls are TRBV30 and TRBJ2-3; the D gene could be TRBD1 or TRBD2 (5 bases each). The V end was cut by 1 base, the J end by 3 bases, with 20 bases between. Germline V gene data show CDR1 as GTSNPN and CDR2 as SVGIG (reference sequence). This CDR3 is 17 amino acids long.

The V gene is TRBV6-5, the J gene TRBJ2-7, with TRBD1 matching over 7 bases. This CDR3 has 19 residues. CDR1 and CDR2 (germline): MNHEY, SVGAGI. V shed 2 bases, J shed 2 bases, and the junction held 18 bases outside the gene matches. DNA of the CDR3: TGTGCCAGCAGTTACCCGCACATCCCCCCACAGGGGACCCCCTACGAGCAGTACTTC. This translates into CASSYPHIPPQGTPYEQYF.

The rearrangement links TRBV9 to TRBJ2-7; D may be TRBD2 (6 bases). The CDR3 runs to 14 residues. Trimming removed 4 bases at V and 5 bases at J, with 16 bases between. Germline-derived CDR1 and CDR2 are SGDLS and YYNGEE. This chain's CDR3 is CASSPQSWRDEQYF. In DNA form, the CDR3 reads TGTGCCAGCAGCCCCCAAAGTTGGAGGGACGAGCAGTACTTC.

The chain recombines TRBV9 with TRBJ2-1, with 9 bases aligning to TRBD2. Unmatched junction bases numbered 12, after V lost 4 bases and J lost 7 bases. Germline CDR1 and CDR2: SGDLS and YYNGEE. CDR3 length: 16 amino acids. CDR3 nucleotides: TGTGCCAGCAGCCTAGATCTAGCGGGGACAGTAAATGAGCAGTTCTTC. Translation gives CASSLDLAGTVNEQFF.

V usage is TRBV14 and J usage is TRBJ1-4; no firm D call. Trimming cost V 4 bases and J 8 bases, with 17 bases left between them. The germline V gene has CDR1 SGHDN and CDR2 FVKESK. CDR3 length: 15 residues. The CDR3 region has the DNA TGTGCCAGCAGCCCTCGCGAGGTGAGGGAGGAAAAACTGTTTTTT. Its protein product is CASSPREVREEKLFF.

This chain uses TRBV24-1 with TRBJ2-3, with a possible D match to TRBD1 (6 bases). In germline, CDR1 is KGHDR, CDR2 SFDVKD. V was shortened by 8 bases and J by 0 bases, with 8 bases between the two germline ends. This CDR3 comprises 13 residues. CDR3 sequence reads: CATKDRSTDTQYF. The CDR3 DNA sequence: TGTGCCACCAAAGACAGGAGCACAGATACGCAGTATTTT.

The V gene is TRBV18, the J gene TRBJ2-1; possibly TRBD1 or TRBD2 for D (5 bases each). From germline, CDR1 is KGHSH and CDR2 LQKENI. CDR3 length: 17 amino acids. The V end lost 3 bases, the J end lost 2 bases, and 17 bases lay between the germline ends. DNA of the CDR3: TGTGCCAGCTCACCCGGGGCGGATAGATACCCCTACAATGAGCAGTTCTTC. Its protein product is CASSPGADRYPYNEQFF.

J is TRBJ2-3 and V is TRBV14; D call uncertain. V lost 0 bases and J lost 2, with 12 bases in between. This CDR3 comprises 16 residues. Germline values: CDR1 SGHDN, CDR2 FVKESK. The CDR3 nucleotides are TGTGCCAGCAGCCAAGATCCGGGCGGCTACACAGATACGCAGTATTTT. It encodes CASSQDPGGYTDTQYF.

This clonotype has just a few counts. The CDR3 DNA is TGCGCCAGCAGCTGGACAGGGGATGAAAAACTGTTTTTT. Translated, it gives CASSWTGDEKLFF. The J gene is TRBJ1-4, the V gene TRBV5-1, with 9 bases lining up with TRBD1. CDR1 and CDR2 (germline): SGHRS, YFSETQ. The CDR3 spans 13 residues. Trimming cost V 3 bases and J 6 bases; bases outside gene matches: 0.

In its sample, this clonotype was seen once. The chain has TRBV5-8 and TRBJ1-1, with D possibly being TRBD1 (6 bases). The CDR3 length is 14 residues. The ends were cut back, 0 bases at V and 2 bases at J, with 8 bases in the middle. Germline V gene data show CDR1 as SGHTS and CDR2 as YDEGEE. The CDR3 coding sequence is TGTGCCAGCAGCTTGGGCAGGGGAAACACTGAAGCTTTCTTT. It is translated as CASSLGRGNTEAFF.

The chain employs TRBV11-3 and TRBJ1-1; a possible D gene is TRBD1 (5 bases). The CDR3 contains 15 residues. Germline V gene sequence: CDR1 SGHNT, CDR2 YENEEA. With 6 bases removed from V and 3 bases from J, the gap between germline ends came to 17 bases. The DNA for the CDR3 is TGTGCCAGCAGGCCAACAGGCCTGGAGGACACTGAAGCTTTCTTT. This sequence encodes CASRPTGLEDTEAFF.

The chain employs TRBV20-1 and TRBJ1-5, with D tentatively TRBD1 (6 bases). The length of the CDR3 is 15 residues. Germline lookup yields CDR1 DFQATT and CDR2 SNEGSKA (reference sequence). Deletions cut 0 bases from V and 6 bases from J, with 15 bases between. CDR3 sequence reads: CSARDPDRFTQPQHF. CDR3 coding DNA: TGCAGTGCTAGAGATCCCGACAGGTTTACTCAGCCCCAGCATTTT.

The CDR3 loop reads CAWAPSGSYEQYF. CDR3 in DNA: TGTGCCTGGGCCCCGAGTGGGAGTTACGAGCAGTACTTC. The chain carries TRBV30 and TRBJ2-7, with a possible D match to TRBD2 (5 bases). V was cut by 5 bases and J by 4 bases, with 15 bases left in between. Germline CDR1 and CDR2: GTSNPN and SVGIG (reference sequence). The CDR3 spans 13 residues.